The table lists the clone carrying this T cell receptor beta chain with a count of one. Unmatched junction bases numbered 8, after V lost 2 bases and J lost 1 base. Germline V gene lookup returns CDR1 LGHNT and CDR2 FRNRAP. The CDR3 contains 18 residues. This sample was included in a study of control samples from healthy donors and cancer patients. The table came from immunoSEQ multiplex PCR; TCRdb's copy has only in-frame clones and leaves some out. The table lists around 55,000 clones, over 75% of them singletons. J is TRBJ1-6 and V is TRBV12-5; 7 bases match TRBD1. This TCR came from a man between 50 and 59 years old in good health. The sequenced sample consisted of blood. The CDR3: CASGLNPDRSSYNSPLHF. DNA for the CDR3: TGTGCTAGTGGTTTGAATCCGGACAGGAGTTCCTATAATTCACCCCTCCACTTT.